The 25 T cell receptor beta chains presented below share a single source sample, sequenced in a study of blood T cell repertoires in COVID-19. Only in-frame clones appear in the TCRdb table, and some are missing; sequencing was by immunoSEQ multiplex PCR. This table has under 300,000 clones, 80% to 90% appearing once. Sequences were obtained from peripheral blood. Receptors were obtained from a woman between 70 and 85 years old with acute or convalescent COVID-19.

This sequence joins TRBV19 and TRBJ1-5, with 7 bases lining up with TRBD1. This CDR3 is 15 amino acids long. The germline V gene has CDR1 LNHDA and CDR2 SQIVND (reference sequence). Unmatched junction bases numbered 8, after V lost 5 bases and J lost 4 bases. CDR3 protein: CASSSDRVGNQPQHF. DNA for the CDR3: TGTGCCAGTAGTTCCGACAGGGTGGGAAATCAGCCCCAGCATTTT.

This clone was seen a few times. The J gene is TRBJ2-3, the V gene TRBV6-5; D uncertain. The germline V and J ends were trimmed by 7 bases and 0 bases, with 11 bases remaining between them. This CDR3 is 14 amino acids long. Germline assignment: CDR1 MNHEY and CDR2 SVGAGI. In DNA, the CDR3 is TGTGCCAGCATTGCCCGCGCTAGCACAGATACGCAGTATTTT. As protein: CASIARASTDTQYF.

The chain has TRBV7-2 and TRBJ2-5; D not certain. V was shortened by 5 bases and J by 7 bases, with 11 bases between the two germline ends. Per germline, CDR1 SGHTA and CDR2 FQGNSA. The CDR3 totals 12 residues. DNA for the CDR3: TGTGCCAGCAGCCCCGAGATCGGGACCCAGTACTTC. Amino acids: CASSPEIGTQYF.

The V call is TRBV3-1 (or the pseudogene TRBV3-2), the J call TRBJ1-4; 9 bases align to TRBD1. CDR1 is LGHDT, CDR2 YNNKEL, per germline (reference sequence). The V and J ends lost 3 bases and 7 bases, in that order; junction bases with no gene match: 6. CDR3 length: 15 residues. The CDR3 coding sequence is TGTGCCAGCAGCCACCACGGGACAGGGAGTGAAAAACTGTTTTTT. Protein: CASSHHGTGSEKLFF.

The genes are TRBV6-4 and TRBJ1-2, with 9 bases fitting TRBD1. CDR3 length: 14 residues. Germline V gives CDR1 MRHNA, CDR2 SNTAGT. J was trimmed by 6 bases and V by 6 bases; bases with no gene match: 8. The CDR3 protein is CASREPGQGDGYTF. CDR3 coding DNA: TGTGCCAGCAGGGAACCGGGACAGGGTGATGGCTACACCTTC.

This CDR3 is CASSISTGETEAFF. CDR3 in DNA: TGTGCCAGCAGCATATCTACAGGGGAAACTGAAGCTTTCTTT. The chain carries TRBV7-3 and TRBJ1-1; 7 bases align to TRBD1. After removal of 5 bases from V and 5 bases from J, the junction contained 8 bases not matched to a gene. This CDR3 contains 14 residues. Germline V lookup: CDR1 SGHTA, CDR2 FQGTGA. Looking up the rest from reference TRBV7-3 and TRBJ1-1 gives the full variable domain: GAGVSQTPSNKVTEKGKYVELRCDPISGHTALYWYRQSLGQGPEFLIYFQGTGAADDSGLPNDRFFAVRPEGSVSTLKIQRTERGDSAVYLCASSISTGETEAFFGQGTRLTVV.

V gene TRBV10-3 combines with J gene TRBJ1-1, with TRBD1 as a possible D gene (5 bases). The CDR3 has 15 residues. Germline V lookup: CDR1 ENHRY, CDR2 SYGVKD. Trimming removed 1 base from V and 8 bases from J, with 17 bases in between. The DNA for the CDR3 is TGTGCCATCAGTGAGTTGGGTACTGGTCGGGGGGAAGCTTTCTTT. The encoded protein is CAISELGTGRGEAFF.

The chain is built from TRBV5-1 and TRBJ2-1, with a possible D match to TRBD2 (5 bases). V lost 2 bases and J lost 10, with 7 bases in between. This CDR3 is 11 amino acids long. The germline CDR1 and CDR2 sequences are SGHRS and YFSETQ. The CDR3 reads CASSLPGEQFF. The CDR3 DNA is TGCGCCAGCAGCTTACCGGGAGAGCAGTTCTTC.

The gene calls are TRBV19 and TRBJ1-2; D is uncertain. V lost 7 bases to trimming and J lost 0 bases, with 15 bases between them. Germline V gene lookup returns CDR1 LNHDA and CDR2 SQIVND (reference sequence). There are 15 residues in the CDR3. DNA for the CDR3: TGTGCCAGTATAAAAGGGCGGGGAGCTAACTATGGCTACACCTTC. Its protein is CASIKGRGANYGYTF.

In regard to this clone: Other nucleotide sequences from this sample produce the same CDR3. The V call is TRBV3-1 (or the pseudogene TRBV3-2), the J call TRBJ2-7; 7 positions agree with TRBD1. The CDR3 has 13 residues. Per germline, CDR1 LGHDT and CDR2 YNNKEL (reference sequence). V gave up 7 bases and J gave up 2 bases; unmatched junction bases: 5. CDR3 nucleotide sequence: TGTGCCAGCACTAGACAGGGCACCTACGAGCAGTACTTC. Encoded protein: CASTRQGTYEQYF.

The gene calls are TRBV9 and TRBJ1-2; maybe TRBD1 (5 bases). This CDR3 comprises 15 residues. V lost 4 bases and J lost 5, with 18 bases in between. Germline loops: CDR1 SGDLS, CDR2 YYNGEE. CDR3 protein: CASSPDSIPDYGYTF. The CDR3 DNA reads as TGTGCCAGCAGCCCTGACAGTATCCCAGATTATGGCTACACCTTC.

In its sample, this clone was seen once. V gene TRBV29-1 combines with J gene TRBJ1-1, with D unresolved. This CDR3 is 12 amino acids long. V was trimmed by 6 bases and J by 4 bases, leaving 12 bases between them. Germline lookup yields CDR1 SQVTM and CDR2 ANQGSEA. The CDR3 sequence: CSVVGRATEAFF. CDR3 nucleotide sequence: TGCAGCGTCGTTGGGAGGGCCACTGAAGCTTTCTTT. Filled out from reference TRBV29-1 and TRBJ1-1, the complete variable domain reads SAVISQKPSRDICQRGTSLTIQCQVDSQVTMMFWYRQQPGQSLTLIATANQGSEATYESGFVIDKFPISRPNLTFSTLTVSNMSPEDSSIYLCSVVGRATEAFFGQGTRLTVV.

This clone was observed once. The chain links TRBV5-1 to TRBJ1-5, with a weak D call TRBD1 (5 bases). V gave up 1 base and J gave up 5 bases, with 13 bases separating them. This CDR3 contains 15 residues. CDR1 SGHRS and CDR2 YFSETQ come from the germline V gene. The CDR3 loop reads CASSLMGLYDQPQHF. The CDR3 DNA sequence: TGCGCCAGCAGCTTGATGGGGCTGTACGATCAGCCCCAGCATTTT.

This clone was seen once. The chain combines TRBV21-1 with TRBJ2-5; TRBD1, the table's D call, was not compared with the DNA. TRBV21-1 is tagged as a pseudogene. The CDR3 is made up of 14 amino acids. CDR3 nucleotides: TGTGCCAGCAGCTGGGGACAAAATACGAAGACCCAGTACTTC. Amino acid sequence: CASSWGQNTKTQYF.

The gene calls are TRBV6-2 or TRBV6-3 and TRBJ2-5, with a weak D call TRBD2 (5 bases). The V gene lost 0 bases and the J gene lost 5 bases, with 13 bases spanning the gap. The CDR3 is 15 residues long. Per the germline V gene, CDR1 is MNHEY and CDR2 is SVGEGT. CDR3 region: CASSYSRTRRETQYF. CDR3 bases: TGTGCCAGCAGTTACTCGAGAACTAGACGGGAGACCCAGTACTTC.

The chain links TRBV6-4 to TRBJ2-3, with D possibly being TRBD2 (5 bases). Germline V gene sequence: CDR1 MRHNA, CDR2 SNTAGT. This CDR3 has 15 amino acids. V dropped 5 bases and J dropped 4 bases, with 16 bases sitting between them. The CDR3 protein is CASSWQTSGPDTQYF. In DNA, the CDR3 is TGTGCCAGCAGTTGGCAGACAAGCGGCCCAGATACGCAGTATTTT.

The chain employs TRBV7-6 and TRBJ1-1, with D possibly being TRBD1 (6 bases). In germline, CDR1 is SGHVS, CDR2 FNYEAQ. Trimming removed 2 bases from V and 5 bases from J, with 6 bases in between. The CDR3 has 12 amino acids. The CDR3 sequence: CASSLRGTEAFF. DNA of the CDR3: TGTGCCAGCAGCTTAAGGGGGACTGAAGCTTTCTTT.

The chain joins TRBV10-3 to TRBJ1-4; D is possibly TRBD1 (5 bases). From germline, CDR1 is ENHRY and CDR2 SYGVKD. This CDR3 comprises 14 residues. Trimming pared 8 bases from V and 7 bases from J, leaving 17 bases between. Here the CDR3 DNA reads TGTGCCATCGCCTCGCCCAGGGAAGGTGAAAAACTGTTTTTT. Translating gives CAIASPREGEKLFF.

The CDR3: CASSRRGGNQPQHF. As DNA, the CDR3 is TGTGCCAGCAGTCGCAGGGGCGGCAATCAGCCCCAGCATTTT. The chain uses TRBV13 and TRBJ1-5; the D gene is possibly TRBD1 (6 bases). Trimming stripped 6 bases from V and 2 bases from J, with 11 bases between. Germline loops: CDR1 PRHDT, CDR2 FYEKMQ (reference sequence). This CDR3 has 14 amino acids.

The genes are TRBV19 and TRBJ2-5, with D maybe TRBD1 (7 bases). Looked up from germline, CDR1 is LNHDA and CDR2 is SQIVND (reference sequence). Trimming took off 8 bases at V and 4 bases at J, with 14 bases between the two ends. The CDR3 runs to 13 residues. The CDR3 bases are TGTGCCAGTCGGAGGGGGCTGGGAGAGACCCAGTACTTC. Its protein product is CASRRGLGETQYF.

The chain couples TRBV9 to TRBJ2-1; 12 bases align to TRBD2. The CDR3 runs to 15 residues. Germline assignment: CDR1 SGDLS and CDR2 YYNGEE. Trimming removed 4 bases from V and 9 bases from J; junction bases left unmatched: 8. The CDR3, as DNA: TGTGCCAGCAGCTCAACTAGCGGGGGGAACCTTGAGCAGTTCTTC. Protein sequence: CASSSTSGGNLEQFF.

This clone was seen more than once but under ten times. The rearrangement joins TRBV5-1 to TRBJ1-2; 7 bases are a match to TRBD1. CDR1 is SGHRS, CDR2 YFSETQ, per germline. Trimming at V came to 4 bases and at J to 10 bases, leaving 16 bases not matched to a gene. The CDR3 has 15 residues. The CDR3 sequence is CASSPNSDRVNAYTF. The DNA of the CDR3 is TGCGCCAGCAGCCCAAACTCAGACAGGGTCAATGCCTACACCTTC. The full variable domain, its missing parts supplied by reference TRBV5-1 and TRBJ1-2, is KAGVTQTPRYLIKTRGQQVTLSCSPISGHRSVSWYQQTPGQGLQFLFEYFSETQRNKGNFPGRFSGRQFSNSRSEMNVSTLELGDSALYLCASSPNSDRVNAYTFGSGTRLTVV.

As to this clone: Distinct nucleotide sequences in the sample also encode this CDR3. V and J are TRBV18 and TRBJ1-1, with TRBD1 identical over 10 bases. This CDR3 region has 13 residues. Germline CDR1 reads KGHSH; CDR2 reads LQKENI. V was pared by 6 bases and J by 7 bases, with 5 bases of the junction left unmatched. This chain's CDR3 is CASSPRTGGEAFF. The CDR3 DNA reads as TGTGCCAGCTCCCCTAGGACAGGGGGTGAAGCTTTCTTT.

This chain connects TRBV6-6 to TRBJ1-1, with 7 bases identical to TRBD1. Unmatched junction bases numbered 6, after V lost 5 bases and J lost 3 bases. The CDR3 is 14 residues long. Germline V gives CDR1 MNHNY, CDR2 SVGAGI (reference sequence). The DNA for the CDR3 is TGTGCCAGCAGTCCGGGACAGCGACACACTGAAGCTTTCTTT. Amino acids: CASSPGQRHTEAFF.

CDR3: CASSLGGSPAQETQYF. The CDR3 coding sequence is TGCGCCAGCAGCTTGGGCGGCAGCCCTGCACAAGAGACCCAGTACTTC. The chain uses TRBV5-1 and TRBJ2-5; D call uncertain. This CDR3 has 16 residues. Germline V gene sequence: CDR1 SGHRS, CDR2 YFSETQ. The V end lost 0 bases, the J end lost 2 bases, and 14 bases lay between the germline ends.